This T cell receptor (beta chain) appears in the sequencing data of a study of blood T cell repertoires in COVID-19. Repertoires were generated with immunoSEQ multiplex PCR, while TCRdb's copy carries only in-frame clones and drops some. The sample records about 180,000 clones, approximately 83% being singletons. Germline-derived CDR1 and CDR2 are SGHRS and YFSETQ. The CDR3 is made up of 16 amino acids. Trimming cost V 0 bases and J 5 bases; bases outside gene matches: 7. This clonotype originated in a human donor with active or convalescent COVID-19. The donor label of this sample is uncertain. The chain recombines TRBV5-1 with TRBJ2-7; TRBD1 matches at 11 bases. Sample: peripheral blood. This CDR3 reads CASSLGSGQGANEQYF. CDR3 DNA sequence: TGCGCCAGCAGCTTGGGGTCCGGACAGGGGGCCAACGAGCAGTACTTC.